The 16 T cell receptor beta chains below were found in one sample sequenced in a study of identifying expanded T cells in peripheral blood. Measured with immunoSEQ multiplex PCR; TCRdb has only the in-frame clones, and not every one. Of approximately 120,000 clones listed, about 87% were seen once; the top ten hold around 8.3%. Sequencing was performed on blood. The receptors originated from a person between 18 and 69 years old in good health.

This clone was seen just once. This sequence joins TRBV7-9 and TRBJ1-4, with a tentative D call TRBD1 (5 bases). The CDR3 totals 17 residues. Per germline, CDR1 SEHNR and CDR2 FQNEAQ (reference sequence). Trimming took 6 bases from V and 2 from J, leaving 19 bases between them. The CDR3 region is CASSRKVRGPTNEKLFF. CDR3 coding DNA: TGTGCCAGCAGTCGTAAAGTTCGGGGACCCACTAATGAAAAACTGTTTTTT.

The chain recombines TRBV4-1 with TRBJ2-3; 8 nucleotides line up with TRBD2. V shed 1 base, J shed 2 bases, and the junction held 17 bases outside the gene matches. The germline V gene encodes CDR1 MGHRA and CDR2 YSYEKL. The CDR3 covers 20 residues. The CDR3 region has the DNA TGCGCCAGCAGCCAAGTCCCGGGGGGGCCTTCACTTGGGTACACAGATACGCAGTATTTT. Protein sequence: CASSQVPGGPSLGYTDTQYF.

V is TRBV7-3 and J is TRBJ2-2, with no clear D. The CDR3 spans 14 residues. Per germline, CDR1 SGHTA and CDR2 FQGTGA. Trimming shortened V by 3 bases and J by 5 bases, and 10 bases separated the two germline ends. CDR3 nucleotides: TGTGCCAGCAGCTTGTCACAGAGTACCGGGGAGCTGTTTTTT. As protein: CASSLSQSTGELFF.

The CDR3 region has the DNA TGTGCCAGCTCCTTCGGACTAGCGGGGGCGAGGTGGTATTTT. Its translation: CASSFGLAGARWYF. The chain recombines TRBV6-5 with TRBJ2-3, with 13 bases aligning to TRBD2. The junction had 13 bases not matched to a gene; V was cut back by 8 bases and J by 14 bases. Germline CDR1 is MNHEY and CDR2 is SVGAGI. This CDR3 spans 14 amino acids.

The CDR3 reads CASSLGTSGNNEQYF. The CDR3 DNA sequence: TGTGCCAGCAGCTTAGGCACTAGCGGGAACAACGAGCAGTACTTC. The genes are TRBV7-3 and TRBJ2-7; 10 nucleotides line up with TRBD2. This CDR3 contains 15 residues. V lost 2 bases, J lost 5 bases, and 6 bases stayed unmatched. CDR1 SGHTA and CDR2 FQGTGA come from the germline V gene.

This chain links TRBV6-6 with TRBJ2-3; TRBD1 matches at 9 bases. The CDR3 extends over 13 amino acids. Germline CDR1 and CDR2: MNHNY and SVGAGI (reference sequence). V dropped 5 bases and J dropped 3; count of bases not matched to a gene: 0. As DNA, the CDR3 is TGTGCCAGCAGTGGGACAGGGACAGATACGCAGTATTTT. Translation: CASSGTGTDTQYF.

The V call is TRBV5-1, the J call TRBJ2-5, with TRBD2 identical over 7 bases. Germline-derived CDR1 and CDR2 are SGHRS and YFSETQ. Trimming took 4 bases from V and 5 from J; bases not matched to a gene: 8. The CDR3 contains 14 residues. The CDR3 nucleotides read TGCGCCAGCAGCCCGATGACTAGCCCGGAGACCCAGTACTTC. Translating it yields CASSPMTSPETQYF.

A single count supports this clone. The chain couples TRBV27 to TRBJ1-1, with a possible D match to TRBD1 (6 bases). CDR1 is MNHEY and CDR2 is SMNVEV in the germline V gene (reference sequence). This CDR3 contains 14 residues. CDR3: CALNRAPRCGVAFF. The CDR3 region has the DNA TGTGCTTTAAACAGGGCCCCAAGATGCGGAGTGGCTTTCTTT.

The genes are TRBV4-3 and TRBJ1-4; possible D gene TRBD1, 5 bases. This CDR3 comprises 19 residues. V was cut by 0 bases and J by 0 bases, with 17 bases left in between. Germline-derived CDR1 and CDR2 are LGHNA and YSLEER. CDR3 sequence: CASSQEYGFGATTNEKLFF. The CDR3 bases are TGCGCCAGCAGCCAAGAATACGGGTTTGGGGCAACAACTAATGAAAAACTGTTTTTT.

This chain joins TRBV29-1 and TRBJ2-7, with D maybe TRBD1 (6 bases). From germline, CDR1 is SQVTM and CDR2 ANQGSEA. The germline V and J ends were trimmed by 7 bases and 1 base, with 11 bases remaining between them. The CDR3 loop spans 12 amino acids. The CDR3 is CSGRTESYEQYF. CDR3 nucleotide sequence: TGCAGCGGAAGGACAGAGTCCTACGAGCAGTACTTC.

This clone appeared a single time. The rearrangement joins TRBV27 to TRBJ2-2; TRBD1 agrees at 9 bases. Germline V gene sequence: CDR1 MNHEY, CDR2 SMNVEV (reference sequence). There are 17 residues in the CDR3. The V and J ends lost 6 bases and 5 bases, in that order; junction bases with no gene match: 13. Written as DNA, the CDR3 is TGTGCCAGCAGATCCCTTCCCGGGACAGGGCGGACCGGGGAGCTGTTTTTT. It translates to CASRSLPGTGRTGELFF.

This chain connects TRBV29-1 to TRBJ2-5, with a tentative D call TRBD1 (5 bases). The CDR3 has 13 amino acids. Per the germline V gene, CDR1 is SQVTM and CDR2 is ANQGSEA. V lost 1 base, J lost 5 bases, and 11 bases lay in between. CDR3 coding DNA: TGCAGCGTTGAAGTCGTAGCAGGGGAGACCCAGTACTTC. Amino acids: CSVEVVAGETQYF.

The rearrangement uses TRBV19 and TRBJ1-5, with TRBD1 as a possible D gene (6 bases). This CDR3 contains 18 residues. The V and J ends lost 4 bases and 2 bases respectively, with 21 bases between them. CDR1 LNHDA and CDR2 SQIVND come from the germline V gene (reference sequence). CDR3 coding DNA: TGTGCCAGTAGTACCCAACCCTGGGGGCGGATTGGCAATCAGCCCCAGCATTTT. Amino acids: CASSTQPWGRIGNQPQHF.

The chain uses TRBV18 and TRBJ1-4, with D possibly TRBD1 on 5 matching bases. CDR1 is KGHSH and CDR2 is LQKENI in the germline V gene. The CDR3 is 16 residues long. Trimming left V 3 bases short and J 0 bases short, with 11 bases between. The CDR3 sequence: CASSPGGTATNEKLFF. DNA for the CDR3: TGTGCCAGCTCACCGGGGGGGACCGCAACTAATGAAAAACTGTTTTTT.

DNA for the CDR3: TGTGCCAGCAGCCGCGCCCCGACAGGCGGAGGTACGCAGTATTTT. It codes for CASSRAPTGGGTQYF. The chain employs TRBV7-6 and TRBJ2-3, with D tentatively TRBD1 (6 bases). Trimming pared 5 bases from V and 8 bases from J, leaving 20 bases between. CDR1 and CDR2 (germline): SGHVS, FNYEAQ. This CDR3 spans 15 amino acids.

The rearrangement links TRBV5-1 to TRBJ2-5, with D possibly called TRBD1 or TRBD2 (6 bases each). The CDR3 runs 13 residues. Germline V CDR1 and CDR2: SGHRS, YFSETQ. Trimming stripped 5 bases from V and 2 bases from J, with 10 bases between. The chain's CDR3 is CASSGGPQETQYF. DNA of the CDR3: TGCGCCAGCAGTGGGGGGCCTCAAGAGACCCAGTACTTC.